The next 3 T cell receptor beta chains were all read from a single sample in a study of cytomegalovirus exposure and HLA in healthy donors (dated by TCRdb to about 2017). Receptor amplification or capture employed the immunoSEQ multiplex PCR assay. A mixture of 60 forward primers for TCR Vbeta segments and 13 reverse primers for TCR Jbeta segments was used in the multiplex PCR. TCRdb's version of the immuneACCESS table is confined to in-frame rearrangements and falls short of the full clone set. An unresolved V gene accounts for under half of the shortfall where checked; the remainder is of unknown origin. This sample gives about 140,000 clones in total; around 80% of them show up just once. The top ten hold 4% to 5.5% of the sample. The source material was PBMCs. These receptors originate from a young man in good health.

This clone was picked up many times. The chain couples TRBV6-5 to TRBJ2-3, with TRBD2 matching 12 bases. Germline CDR1 is MNHEY and CDR2 is SVGAGI. CDR3 length equals 15 residues. V dropped 8 bases and J dropped 6; count of bases not matched to a gene: 9. The CDR3 region has the DNA TGTGCCAGCCAGAGACTAGCGGGAGAGCCCGATACGCAGTATTTT. Translating gives CASQRLAGEPDTQYF.

The rearrangement joins TRBV2 to TRBJ2-3; D call uncertain. Trimming cost V 7 bases and J 2 bases, with 10 bases left between them. The CDR3 is 13 amino acids. Germline lookup yields CDR1 SNHLY and CDR2 FYNNEI. In DNA, the CDR3 is TGTGCCAGCAACCAGATCTTCACAGATACGCAGTATTTT. Protein sequence: CASNQIFTDTQYF.

The chain uses TRBV27 and TRBJ2-1, with 14 nucleotides matching TRBD2. CDR1 is MNHEY, CDR2 SMNVEV, per germline (reference sequence). This CDR3 contains 13 residues. The junction had 1 base not matched to a gene; V was cut back by 6 bases and J by 9 bases. CDR3 region: CASSGLAGGEQFF. For the CDR3, the DNA is TGTGCCAGCAGCGGACTAGCGGGAGGTGAGCAGTTCTTC.